A selection of T cell receptor beta chains follows, all from one sample in a study of shared clonotypes between healthy human individuals. Sequenced by immunoSEQ multiplex PCR; TCRdb stores in-frame clones only, minus some. The table shows about 1.5 million clones, with more than 95% occurring only once. The sample taken for sequencing was naive CD4+ T cells sorted from blood. The receptors here all came from a young man in good health. Each CDR3 is given with its conserved first and last residue. Fields, in order: V gene, D gene, clone size, J gene, CDR3 protein, CDR3 DNA. The D gene is left open where the match is weak. The listing skips clone size in some rows; elsewhere it reads once, few, many or a size class.

TRBV9	.	.	TRBJ2-2	CASRLAANTGELFF	TGTGCCAGCAGACTAGCAGCGAACACCGGGGAGCTGTTTTTT
TRBV6-1	TRBD1	.	TRBJ1-5	CASRDSRLYQPQHF	TGTGCCAGTAGGGACAGCCGTTTATATCAGCCCCAGCATTTT
TRBV5-1	.	.	TRBJ2-7	CASREGSSEQYF	TGCGCCAGCAGGGAAGGGTCGTCCGAGCAGTACTTC
TRBV7-3	.	.	TRBJ2-3	CASSPRGTDTQYF	TGTGCCAGCAGCCCTAGAGGCACAGATACGCAGTATTTT
TRBV5-1	.	.	TRBJ2-5	CASSLELGLETQYF	TGCGCCAGCAGCTTGGAGTTGGGGCTGGAGACCCAGTACTTC
TRBV30	.	.	TRBJ1-4	CAWSVQEWEKLFF	TGTGCCTGGAGTGTACAGGAGTGGGAAAAACTGTTTTTT
TRBV5-1	.	.	TRBJ1-1	CASSLDARNTEAFF	TGCGCCAGCAGCTTGGACGCCAGAAACACTGAAGCTTTCTTT
TRBV5-5	.	.	TRBJ2-5	CASSPGRPRETQYF	TGTGCCAGCAGCCCGGGACGGCCTAGAGAGACCCAGTACTTC
TRBV6-5	TRBD1	.	TRBJ2-2	CASSYIGTGNTGELFF	TGTGCCAGCAGTTACATCGGGACAGGGAACACCGGGGAGCTGTTTTTT
TRBV15	.	.	TRBJ1-1	CATSTPPEGEAFF	TGTGCCACCAGCACCCCCCCCGAGGGTGAAGCTTTCTTT
TRBV5-1	TRBD1	.	TRBJ1-3	CASSAGGQTSGNTIYF	TGCGCCAGCAGCGCGGGGGGACAGACCTCTGGAAACACCATATATTTT
TRBV5-8	.	once	TRBJ2-7	CASSRSQDYYEQYF	TGTGCCAGCAGCCGCAGCCAGGATTACTACGAGCAGTACTTC
TRBV27	TRBD2	.	TRBJ2-1	CASRKEIGTSGRRNEQFF	TGTGCCAGCAGAAAGGAGATTGGGACTAGCGGGAGGAGAAATGAGCAGTTCTTC
TRBV7-9	TRBD2	.	TRBJ2-1	CASSRGLAGNNEQFF	TGTGCCAGCAGCCGCGGACTAGCGGGAAACAATGAGCAGTTCTTC
TRBV11-2	TRBD2	.	TRBJ2-7	CASSLSWREGGTYEQYF	TGTGCCAGCAGCTTATCGTGGCGGGAGGGCGGGACCTACGAGCAGTACTTC
TRBV2	.	.	TRBJ2-2	CASTGTLNTGELFF	TGTGCCAGCACCGGGACCTTGAACACCGGGGAGCTGTTTTTT
TRBV4-1	TRBD2	.	TRBJ2-2	CASSQGPPTSGNTGELFF	TGCGCCAGCAGCCAAGGACCCCCGACTAGCGGTAATACCGGGGAGCTGTTTTTT
TRBV6-5	.	.	TRBJ1-2	CASSYSGFGGYTF	TGTGCCAGCAGTTACTCGGGGTTCGGTGGCTACACCTTC
TRBV10-3	.	.	TRBJ2-2	CAISEMGVPYTGELFF	TGTGCCATCAGTGAGATGGGAGTTCCGTACACCGGGGAGCTGTTTTTT
TRBV7-2	.	.	TRBJ2-7	CASARAVPTYEQYF	TGTGCCAGCGCCAGGGCAGTCCCCACCTACGAGCAGTACTTC
TRBV30	TRBD1	.	TRBJ2-7	CAWGSGTGSYEQYF	TGTGCCTGGGGCTCCGGGACAGGGAGCTACGAGCAGTACTTC
TRBV9	TRBD2	.	TRBJ2-5	CASSVGLAGIETQYF	TGTGCCAGCAGCGTAGGACTAGCGGGAATAGAGACCCAGTACTTC
TRBV19	.	.	TRBJ1-5	CASSIRRGAGNQPQHF	TGTGCCAGTAGTATAAGGAGGGGTGCTGGCAATCAGCCCCAGCATTTT
TRBV11-2	TRBD2	once	TRBJ2-1	CASSLAGGREQFF	TGTGCCAGCAGCTTAGCGGGAGGGCGTGAGCAGTTCTTC
TRBV27	.	.	TRBJ2-1	CASSSVPMANSYNEQFF	TGTGCCAGCAGTTCCGTCCCCATGGCGAACTCCTACAATGAGCAGTTCTTC
TRBV29-1	.	.	TRBJ2-7	CSGRRADEQYF	TGCAGCGGGCGACGGGCGGACGAGCAGTACTTC
TRBV14	.	.	TRBJ2-1	CASSLWTGAYNEQFF	TGTGCCAGCAGCCTCTGGACGGGCGCATACAATGAGCAGTTCTTC
TRBV29-1	.	once	TRBJ1-1	CSVGGAGGNTEAFF	TGCAGCGTTGGCGGAGCGGGGGGGAACACTGAAGCTTTCTTT
TRBV29-1	.	.	TRBJ2-1	CSVLTRRAEQFF	TGCAGCGTATTGACCCGCCGTGCGGAGCAGTTCTTC
TRBV5-1	TRBD1	.	TRBJ2-7	CASRDRDEQYF	TGCGCCAGCAGGGACAGGGACGAGCAGTACTTC
TRBV29-1	.	.	TRBJ2-5	CSVQVETQYF	TGCAGCGTTCAGGTGGAGACCCAGTACTTC
TRBV10-2	.	.	TRBJ1-4	CASSPNLIRTNEKLFF	TGCGCCAGCAGTCCTAATTTGATCCGCACTAATGAAAAACTGTTTTTT
TRBV27	.	.	TRBJ2-7	CASSPLPDPSSYEQYF	TGTGCCAGCAGTCCCCTCCCGGACCCCAGCTCCTACGAGCAGTACTTC
TRBV11-2	TRBD1	.	TRBJ2-1	CASSVPTGGINEQFF	TGTGCCAGCAGCGTCCCGACAGGGGGCATAAATGAGCAGTTCTTC
TRBV5-4	.	.	TRBJ1-2	CASSFGQVYGYTF	TGTGCCAGCAGCTTCGGGCAAGTCTATGGCTACACCTTC
TRBV30	.	.	TRBJ2-7	CAWSRDRATYEQYF	TGTGCCTGGAGTAGGGACCGTGCAACCTACGAGCAGTACTTC
TRBV19	.	.	TRBJ2-5	CASSIVGVQETQYF	TGTGCCAGTAGTATTGTCGGGGTCCAAGAGACCCAGTACTTC
TRBV5-6	.	.	TRBJ2-6	CASSLTRSGANVLTF	TGTGCCAGCAGCTTGACTCGCTCTGGGGCCAACGTCCTGACTTTC
TRBV10-2	.	once	TRBJ2-6	CASSEGFRGANVLTF	TGCGCCAGCAGTGAGGGCTTCCGTGGGGCCAACGTCCTGACTTTC
TRBV18	.	.	TRBJ2-2	CASSRGTPGSGGELFF	TGTGCCAGCTCACGTGGGACTCCCGGCTCCGGAGGGGAGCTGTTTTTT
TRBV7-2	TRBD2	.	TRBJ2-5	CASRRLAGGETQYF	TGTGCCAGCCGGAGGCTAGCGGGAGGAGAGACCCAGTACTTC
TRBV2	.	once	TRBJ2-2	CASSEALATGELFF	TGTGCCAGCAGTGAAGCCCTTGCCACCGGGGAGCTGTTTTTT
TRBV29-1	.	.	TRBJ2-3	CSVDSGTDTQYF	TGCAGCGTTGACAGCGGCACAGATACGCAGTATTTT
TRBV25-1	TRBD2	.	TRBJ2-7	CASRRGAGNYEQYF	TGTGCCAGCAGGAGGGGAGCGGGGAACTACGAGCAGTACTTC
TRBV11-2	.	.	TRBJ2-3	CASSSWRAGTQYF	TGTGCCAGCAGCTCCTGGCGGGCGGGGACGCAGTATTTT
TRBV21-1	.	.	TRBJ2-3	CASSKGDRADTQYF	TGTGCCAGCAGCAAAGGGGACAGGGCAGATACGCAGTATTTT